Shown below are 30 T cell receptor beta chains from a single sample sequenced in a study of glioma-infiltrating T cells after dendritic cell vaccination (dated by TCRdb to the mid-2010s). Library method: the immunoSEQ multiplex PCR assay. TCRdb's version of the immuneACCESS table is confined to in-frame rearrangements and falls short of the full clone set. An unresolved V gene accounts for under half of the shortfall where checked; the remainder is of unknown origin. A total of tens of thousands of clones appear in this sample, over 75% of them only once. Roughly 2.2% of the sample is held by the ten biggest clonotypes. The sample here was blood, taken before dendritic cell vaccination. Receptors originate from a human donor with glioblastoma.

The V call is TRBV4-1, the J call TRBJ2-4; a possible D gene is TRBD2 (5 bases). Per germline, CDR1 MGHRA and CDR2 YSYEKL. CDR3 length equals 17 residues. The V end was cut by 1 base, the J end by 6 bases, with 19 bases between. The CDR3 bases are TGCGCCAGCAGCCAAGGAAGGGCCAGCGGACGCATAAACATTCAGTACTTC. This sequence encodes CASSQGRASGRINIQYF.

The chain links TRBV5-1 to TRBJ2-3; perhaps TRBD1 as D (6 bases). CDR3 length: 15 amino acids. The V gene's germline CDR1 is SGHRS and CDR2 YFSETQ. With 5 bases removed from V and 0 bases from J, the gap between germline ends came to 13 bases. CDR3 sequence reads: CASSLQGISTDTQYF. The CDR3 nucleotides read TGCGCCAGCAGTCTACAGGGTATAAGCACAGATACGCAGTATTTT.

This clone was seen only a few times. This chain links TRBV6-1 with TRBJ2-1, with TRBD2 matching over 8 bases. CDR3 length equals 14 residues. Trimming cost V 6 bases and J 9 bases; bases outside gene matches: 10. Germline V CDR1 and CDR2: MNHNS, SASEGT. CDR3 sequence reads: CASRNTGTRSEQFF. The CDR3 bases are TGTGCCAGCAGAAACACCGGGACTAGGAGTGAGCAGTTCTTC.

This clone has just one count. V is TRBV27 and J is TRBJ1-5; D unclear. The CDR3 loop spans 15 amino acids. The V gene lost 5 bases and the J gene lost 6 bases, with 17 bases spanning the gap. Germline V gene lookup returns CDR1 MNHEY and CDR2 SMNVEV (reference sequence). CDR3 region: CASSPVSESGQPQHF. The CDR3, as DNA: TGTGCCAGCAGTCCAGTTAGTGAGTCGGGTCAGCCCCAGCATTTT.

This sequence joins TRBV19 and TRBJ1-2; 7 positions agree with TRBD1. The germline CDR1 and CDR2 sequences are LNHDA and SQIVND (reference sequence). This CDR3 is built from 15 residues. The junction had 6 bases not matched to a gene; V was cut back by 5 bases and J by 0 bases. CDR3 in amino acids: CASSPRDRANYGYTF. CDR3 DNA sequence: TGTGCCAGTAGTCCCCGGGACAGAGCTAACTATGGCTACACCTTC.

The chain is built from TRBV18 and TRBJ2-3; a weak D match, TRBD2 (5 bases). V was pared by 4 bases and J by 6 bases, with 17 bases between. Per the germline V gene, CDR1 is KGHSH and CDR2 is LQKENI. This CDR3 has 15 residues. Here the CDR3 DNA reads TGTGCCAGCTCACGAGGAAGAGGGTTGGGCGATACGCAGTATTTT. Translated: CASSRGRGLGDTQYF.

The J gene is TRBJ2-5, the V gene TRBV5-1; a possible D gene is TRBD2 (7 bases). V was pared by 4 bases and J by 5 bases, with 15 bases between. Germline assignment: CDR1 SGHRS and CDR2 YFSETQ. The CDR3 runs 14 residues. The chain's CDR3 is CASSLRGAGETQYF. The DNA of the CDR3 is TGCGCCAGCAGCCTACGGGGGGCCGGGGAGACCCAGTACTTC. Together with reference TRBV5-1 and TRBJ2-5, the CDR3 gives the full variable domain: KAGVTQTPRYLIKTRGQQVTLSCSPISGHRSVSWYQQTPGQGLQFLFEYFSETQRNKGNFPGRFSGRQFSNSRSEMNVSTLELGDSALYLCASSLRGAGETQYFGPGTRLLVL.

The rearrangement links TRBV14 to TRBJ2-3; 12 positions match TRBD2. Germline CDR1 is SGHDN and CDR2 is FVKESK. The CDR3 runs to 16 residues. Trimming cost V 1 base and J 2 bases; bases outside gene matches: 1. CDR3 sequence reads: CASSQGTSGDTDTQYF. CDR3 nucleotides: TGTGCCAGCAGCCAAGGGACTAGCGGGGACACAGATACGCAGTATTTT.

The V gene is TRBV5-1, the J gene TRBJ2-2; TRBD2 aligns across 13 bases. With 4 bases clipped from V and 7 bases from J, the junction kept 7 bases outside the gene matches. This CDR3 is built from 16 residues. Germline values: CDR1 SGHRS, CDR2 YFSETQ. DNA for the CDR3: TGCGCCAGCAGCGCCCAGACTAGCGGGGGGTTCGGGGAGCTGTTTTTT. Translating gives CASSAQTSGGFGELFF.

The J gene is TRBJ1-5, the V gene TRBV15; possible D gene TRBD1, 6 bases. Deletions cut 0 bases from V and 4 bases from J, with 13 bases between. CDR1 is LNHNV and CDR2 is YYDKDF in the germline V gene (reference sequence). The CDR3 spans 16 residues. CDR3 region: CATSRDATGTNQPQHF. CDR3 DNA sequence: TGTGCCACCAGCAGAGACGCGACAGGAACAAATCAGCCCCAGCATTTT.

The rearrangement links TRBV7-9 to TRBJ1-5; D is undetermined. Per the germline V gene, CDR1 is SEHNR and CDR2 is FQNEAQ (reference sequence). The V and J ends lost 2 bases and 7 bases respectively, with 15 bases between them. The CDR3 has 15 amino acids. This CDR3 reads CASSLSTSSGQPQHF. CDR3 nucleotide sequence: TGTGCCAGCAGCTTATCTACCTCATCGGGGCAGCCCCAGCATTTT.

The rearrangement links TRBV25-1 to TRBJ1-1; 8 bases match TRBD1. V was clipped by 5 bases and J by 5 bases; unmatched bases: 7. CDR1 MGHDK and CDR2 SYGVNS come from the germline V gene. This CDR3 region has 14 residues. CDR3 coding DNA: TGTGCCAGCAGTCACTCAGGGGGCGCGACTGAAGCTTTCTTT. It codes for CASSHSGGATEAFF.

V is TRBV5-1 and J is TRBJ1-2, with 7 positions matching TRBD1. Germline V gene data show CDR1 as SGHRS and CDR2 as YFSETQ. The CDR3 totals 14 residues. The V and J ends lost 4 bases and 1 base, in that order; junction bases with no gene match: 4. The CDR3 loop reads CASSPGQDNYGYTF. In DNA form, the CDR3 reads TGCGCCAGCAGCCCCGGACAGGATAACTATGGCTACACCTTC.

The chain recombines TRBV4-1 with TRBJ1-2, with 9 bases fitting TRBD1. Germline values: CDR1 MGHRA, CDR2 YSYEKL. Trimming removed 0 bases from V and 8 bases from J; junction bases left unmatched: 7. The CDR3 is made up of 15 amino acids. The chain's CDR3 is CASSQEGTGKRGYTF. Written as DNA, the CDR3 is TGCGCCAGCAGCCAAGAAGGGACAGGGAAAAGAGGCTACACCTTC.

V and J are TRBV7-8 and TRBJ1-1, with D perhaps matching TRBD1 (5 bases). The V end was cut by 1 base, the J end by 6 bases, with 12 bases between. The CDR3 extends over 14 amino acids. The germline gives CDR1 SGHVS, CDR2 FQNEAQ. CDR3 protein: CASSLVGGIAEAFF. CDR3 bases: TGTGCCAGCAGCTTAGTGGGGGGAATTGCTGAAGCTTTCTTT.

There are a few counts of this clone. V and J are TRBV6-5 and TRBJ1-3, with D tentatively TRBD1 (6 bases). The CDR3 spans 16 residues. V lost 0 bases to trimming and J lost 7 bases, with 16 bases between them. CDR1 and CDR2 (germline): MNHEY, SVGAGI. The CDR3 nucleotides are TGTGCCAGCAGTTACTCCGGGGCAGGGGCGTCTAACACCATATATTTT. As protein: CASSYSGAGASNTIYF.

The rearrangement joins TRBV5-1 to TRBJ2-2, with 10 bases lining up with TRBD2. The germline gives CDR1 SGHRS, CDR2 YFSETQ. The CDR3 is 16 amino acids. J gave up 4 bases and V 1 base, and 4 bases lay outside the gene matches. The CDR3 DNA reads as TGCGCCAGCAGCTTGTCTAGCGGGGGCGCCACCGGGGAGCTGTTTTTT. Protein product: CASSLSSGGATGELFF.

The chain is built from TRBV7-9 and TRBJ1-5; perhaps TRBD1 as D (6 bases). Germline V gene data show CDR1 as SEHNR and CDR2 as FQNEAQ (reference sequence). V was clipped by 1 base and J by 4 bases, with 20 bases between them. This CDR3 is 18 amino acids long. The CDR3 nucleotides are TGTGCCAGCAGCTTAGGGTCCGGGACAAGGATAGGGAATCAGCCCCAGCATTTT. The encoded protein is CASSLGSGTRIGNQPQHF.

The chain is built from TRBV19 and TRBJ2-2, with D possibly TRBD1 on 6 matching bases. The length of the CDR3 is 15 residues. The V gene lost 5 bases and the J gene lost 7 bases, with 17 bases spanning the gap. CDR1 is LNHDA and CDR2 is SQIVND in the germline V gene (reference sequence). CDR3 sequence: CASSSDRSAGGELFF. The CDR3 region has the DNA TGTGCCAGTAGTTCCGACAGGTCCGCGGGCGGGGAGCTGTTTTTT.

The J gene is TRBJ1-3, the V gene TRBV2, with 7 bases aligning to TRBD1. CDR3 size: 17 residues. The J segment lost 2 bases and the V segment lost 3 bases, leaving 10 bases of the junction unmatched. The V gene's germline CDR1 is SNHLY and CDR2 FYNNEI. CDR3 nucleotide sequence: TGTGCCAGCAGTGAGCGGGCCCCGACAGGGACTGGAAACACCATATATTTT. It codes for CASSERAPTGTGNTIYF.

To note about this clone: The same CDR3 is also encoded by other DNA sequences in this sample. V is TRBV7-2 and J is TRBJ1-5; weak D call: TRBD1 (5 bases). The CDR3 has 13 amino acids. In germline, CDR1 is SGHTA, CDR2 FQGNSA. The V and J ends lost 4 bases and 5 bases respectively, with 9 bases between them. The chain's CDR3 is CASSSQGDQPQHF. CDR3 DNA: TGTGCCAGCAGCTCTCAGGGCGATCAGCCCCAGCATTTT. Supplemented by reference TRBV7-2 and TRBJ1-5, the full variable domain reads GAGVSQSPSNKVTEKGKDVELRCDPISGHTALYWYRQSLGQGLEFLIYFQGNSAPDKSGLPSDRFSAERTGGSVSTLTIQRTQQEDSAVYLCASSSQGDQPQHFGDGTRLSIL.

The gene calls are TRBV10-2 and TRBJ2-2; D not resolved. Trimming shortened V by 6 bases and J by 5 bases, and 10 bases separated the two germline ends. This CDR3 spans 13 amino acids. In germline, CDR1 is WSHSY, CDR2 SAAADI. CDR3 nucleotide sequence: TGCGCCAGCAGACCCCTCAGGACCGGGGAGCTGTTTTTT. Amino acids: CASRPLRTGELFF.

This clone was counted a few times. V and J are TRBV4-1 and TRBJ1-1; possible D gene TRBD1, 5 bases. The CDR3 is 14 amino acids. The ends were cut back, 1 base at V and 1 base at J, with 7 bases in the middle. The germline V gene has CDR1 MGHRA and CDR2 YSYEKL. CDR3 bases: TGCGCCAGCAGCCAAGTCGGGGGGAACACTGAAGCTTTCTTT. It codes for CASSQVGGNTEAFF.

This clone was recorded once. The V and J genes are TRBV6-6 and TRBJ1-1; 8 nucleotides match TRBD1. Germline CDR1 reads MNHNY; CDR2 reads SVGAGI (reference sequence). The CDR3 is 13 amino acids. J gave up 6 bases and V 4 bases, and 4 bases lay outside the gene matches. The CDR3 region is CASSFQGASEAFF. For the CDR3, the DNA is TGTGCCAGCAGTTTCCAGGGGGCATCTGAAGCTTTCTTT.

This chain uses TRBV5-1 with TRBJ2-1, with D perhaps matching TRBD2 (5 bases). The V gene's germline CDR1 is SGHRS and CDR2 YFSETQ. V lost 4 bases and J lost 4, with 12 bases in between. This CDR3 is 14 amino acids long. The CDR3 loop is CASSTNRGYNEQFF. The CDR3 DNA reads as TGCGCCAGCAGCACAAACCGGGGTTACAATGAGCAGTTCTTC. Combining the CDR3 with reference TRBV5-1 and TRBJ2-1 gives the whole variable domain KAGVTQTPRYLIKTRGQQVTLSCSPISGHRSVSWYQQTPGQGLQFLFEYFSETQRNKGNFPGRFSGRQFSNSRSEMNVSTLELGDSALYLCASSTNRGYNEQFFGPGTRLTVL.

This rearrangement joins TRBV28 to TRBJ1-5; D is undetermined. V lost 7 bases, J lost 3 bases, and 13 bases lay in between. The CDR3 runs 14 residues. CDR1 and CDR2 from the germline V gene are MDHEN and SYDVKM. CDR3 coding DNA: TGTGCCAGCACCCAGTGGAGTTCCAATCAGCCCCAGCATTTT. Translating it yields CASTQWSSNQPQHF. Combining the CDR3 with reference TRBV28 and TRBJ1-5 gives the whole variable domain DVKVTQSSRYLVKRTGEKVFLECVQDMDHENMFWYRQDPGLGLRLIYFSYDVKMKEKGDIPEGYSVSREKKERFSLILESASTNQTSMYLCASTQWSSNQPQHFGDGTRLSIL.

The V call is TRBV12-2, the J call TRBJ1-1. TRBV12-2 is labeled a pseudogene. This CDR3 comprises 15 residues. CDR3 DNA: TGTGCAAGTCGCTTAGCGCGGCCGAGGAACACTGAAGCTTTCTTT. This gives the protein CASRLARPRNTEAFF.

This clone was seen just once. The CDR3 here is CASSLALERSGELFF. In DNA form, the CDR3 reads TGTGCCAGCAGCTTAGCCTTAGAGAGGTCCGGGGAGCTGTTTTTT. The chain recombines TRBV7-6 with TRBJ2-2; the D is unclear. This CDR3 has 15 residues. The V gene lost 0 bases and the J gene lost 6 bases, with 11 bases spanning the gap. Germline CDR1 is SGHVS and CDR2 is FNYEAQ. The variable domain in full, with the rest retrieved from reference TRBV7-6 and TRBJ2-2, is GAGVSQSPRYKVTKRGQDVALRCDPISGHVSLYWYRQALGQGPEFLTYFNYEAQQDKSGLPNDRFSAERPEGSISTLTIQRTEQRDSAMYRCASSLALERSGELFFGEGSRLTVL.

V usage is TRBV19 and J usage is TRBJ2-5; 13 bases fit TRBD2. Germline assignment: CDR1 LNHDA and CDR2 SQIVND (reference sequence). CDR3 size: 18 residues. The V gene end was trimmed by 5 bases and the J gene end by 4 bases; junction bases not matched to a gene: 13. The CDR3: CASSFRLAGGIVGETQYF. DNA for the CDR3: TGTGCCAGTAGTTTTCGACTAGCGGGAGGTATAGTCGGAGAGACCCAGTACTTC.

This clone is judged medium-sized. The V and J genes are TRBV6-1 and TRBJ1-4; 9 positions match TRBD1. This CDR3 has 15 amino acids. Germline loops: CDR1 MNHNS, CDR2 SASEGT. V lost 6 bases and J lost 8; bases outside the gene matches: 10. Here the CDR3 DNA reads TGTGCCAGCAGGGCTTACAGGGGGCCTCGGGAAAAACTGTTTTTT. Residues: CASRAYRGPREKLFF.